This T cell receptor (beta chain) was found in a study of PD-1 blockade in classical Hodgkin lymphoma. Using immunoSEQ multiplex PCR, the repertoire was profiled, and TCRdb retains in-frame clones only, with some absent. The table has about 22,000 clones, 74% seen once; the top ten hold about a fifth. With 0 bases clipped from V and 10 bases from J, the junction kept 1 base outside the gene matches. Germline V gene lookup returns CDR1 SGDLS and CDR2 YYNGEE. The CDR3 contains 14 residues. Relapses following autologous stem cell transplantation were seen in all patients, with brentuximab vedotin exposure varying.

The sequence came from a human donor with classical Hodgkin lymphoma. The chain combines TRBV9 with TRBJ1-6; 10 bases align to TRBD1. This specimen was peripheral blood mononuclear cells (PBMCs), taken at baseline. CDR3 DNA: TGTGCCAGCAGCGTAGGGGACAGGGGATCACCCCTCCACTTT. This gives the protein CASSVGDRGSPLHF.